This T cell receptor beta chain originates from a study of breast tumors, draining lymph nodes, adjacent tissues. Study-wide results and caveats: Compared with lymph nodes, tumors were less diverse; compared with nontumor tissue, more.

This clonotype appeared many times. Its antigen is as yet unknown. Breast cancer patients provided tissue from their axillary draining lymph nodes. From the multiplex PCR reads, TCRdb called clonotypes with MiXCR, one entry per CDR3 protein. The data hold approximately 280,000 distinct CDR3 sequences, with 30% to 35% observed a single time. V was clipped by 2 bases and J by 5 bases, with 13 bases between them. Germline values: CDR1 SGHDT, CDR2 YYEEEE. The CDR3 extends over 15 amino acids. The chain employs TRBV5-6 and TRBJ1-4; D gene unclear. The sequencing sample was made of axillary lymph node tissue. The sequence came from a female donor with breast cancer. Some clones in this sample may be carry-over from other donors' samples. CDR3 DNA sequence: TGTGCCAGCAGCTTAGGAAGTTACAGAAATGAAAAACTGTTTTTT. It is translated as CASSLGSYRNEKLFF.